The 20 T cell receptor beta chains listed next were all sequenced from one sample in a study of blood T cell repertoires in COVID-19 (dated by TCRdb to 2018 to 2021). Receptors were amplified or captured by the immunoSEQ multiplex PCR assay. In TCRdb, the immuneACCESS table is reduced to in-frame sequences with V and J assigned. These tables do not hold every clone; where another copy was compared, an unresolved V gene accounts for under half, and the others remain unexplained. The sample profile shows roughly 150,000 clones; approximately 90% of them were found once. The top ten clonotypes cover around 5% of the sample. Material: peripheral blood. These receptors came from a man younger than 35 with COVID-19, enrolled during active disease.

The rearrangement uses TRBV21-1 and TRBJ2-7; TRBD2, as called in the table, went unchecked against the DNA. TRBV21-1 is a known pseudogene. This CDR3 region has 16 residues. The CDR3 loop is CASSRGTSGRWDEQYF. CDR3 DNA: TGTGCCAGCAGCAGAGGTACTAGCGGGAGGTGGGACGAGCAGTACTTC.

The V and J genes are TRBV9 and TRBJ1-1; D call uncertain. Germline V gene sequence: CDR1 SGDLS, CDR2 YYNGEE. The CDR3 consists of 13 residues. The V end lost 0 bases, the J end lost 5 bases, and 8 bases lay between the germline ends. CDR3 sequence reads: CASSVEIETEAFF. DNA for the CDR3: TGTGCCAGCAGCGTAGAGATAGAGACTGAAGCTTTCTTT.

This chain connects TRBV9 to TRBJ1-6; D gene uncertain. CDR1 and CDR2 (germline): SGDLS, YYNGEE. Trimming left V 0 bases short and J 8 bases short, with 6 bases between. CDR3 length: 13 residues. Here the CDR3 DNA reads TGTGCCAGCAGCGTAGGTCCAGATTCACCCCTCCACTTT. As protein: CASSVGPDSPLHF.

The chain links TRBV28 to TRBJ1-2; 11 bases fit TRBD1. V shed 4 bases, J shed 4 bases, and the junction held 11 bases outside the gene matches. Germline CDR1 reads MDHEN; CDR2 reads SYDVKM. The CDR3 runs to 17 residues. In DNA, the CDR3 is TGTGCCAGCAGTTCATCCGGGACAGGGGGATCTCGCTATGGCTACACCTTC. Translating gives CASSSSGTGGSRYGYTF.

The chain joins TRBV5-1 to TRBJ2-7; 9 nucleotides match TRBD2. With V trimmed by 7 bases and J by 4 bases, 6 bases remained unmatched. Germline V CDR1 and CDR2: SGHRS, YFSETQ. The CDR3 sequence is 13 residues long. The CDR3 DNA sequence: TGCGCCAGCGCCATAGCGGGAGAGTACGAGCAGTACTTC. Amino acid sequence: CASAIAGEYEQYF.

The gene calls are TRBV7-6 and TRBJ2-1; 7 bases agree with TRBD1. In germline, CDR1 is SGHVS, CDR2 FNYEAQ. The J segment lost 4 bases and the V segment lost 5 bases, leaving 8 bases of the junction unmatched. The CDR3 has 15 residues. DNA of the CDR3: TGTGCCAGCAGCGCGACCCGGGACAGATACAATGAGCAGTTCTTC. Protein product: CASSATRDRYNEQFF.

The chain carries TRBV6-6 and TRBJ1-2; 7 bases line up with TRBD1. The CDR3 runs to 14 residues. V shed 6 bases, J shed 2 bases, and the junction held 6 bases outside the gene matches. CDR1 is MNHNY and CDR2 is SVGAGI in the germline V gene (reference sequence). CDR3 loop: CASRDPTGNYGYTF. The CDR3, as DNA: TGTGCCAGCAGGGATCCGACAGGGAACTATGGCTACACCTTC.

V is TRBV28 and J is TRBJ1-1, with a tentative D call TRBD1 (5 bases). The CDR3 runs to 14 residues. V lost 2 bases and J lost 5, with 12 bases in between. Germline V CDR1 and CDR2: MDHEN, SYDVKM. The DNA of the CDR3 is TGTGCCAGCAGTTTAACCAGGGCAAGGACTGAAGCTTTCTTT. Translation gives CASSLTRARTEAFF.

This chain connects TRBV28 to TRBJ2-1, with D tentatively TRBD2 (5 bases). This CDR3 has 13 amino acids. Germline V gene lookup returns CDR1 MDHEN and CDR2 SYDVKM. V lost 6 bases and J lost 4, with 10 bases in between. The CDR3 DNA reads TGTGCCAGCAGGGATACTAGTTACAATGAGCAGTTCTTC. It yields the protein CASRDTSYNEQFF. Drawing the rest from reference TRBV28 and TRBJ2-1, the complete variable domain is DVKVTQSSRYLVKRTGEKVFLECVQDMDHENMFWYRQDPGLGLRLIYFSYDVKMKEKGDIPEGYSVSREKKERFSLILESASTNQTSMYLCASRDTSYNEQFFGPGTRLTVL.

V gene TRBV18 combines with J gene TRBJ2-7, with 12 bases aligning to TRBD2. CDR1 and CDR2 (germline): KGHSH, LQKENI. V lost 3 bases and J lost 3; bases outside the gene matches: 6. This CDR3 has 16 amino acids. In nucleotides, the CDR3 is TGTGCCAGCTCACCCCGAGGACTAGCGGGGATCTACGAGCAGTACTTC. Amino acids: CASSPRGLAGIYEQYF.

The V and J genes are TRBV24-1 and TRBJ2-7; a possible D gene is TRBD2 (5 bases). The CDR3 has 16 residues. V was cut by 2 bases and J by 0 bases, with 13 bases left in between. Looked up from germline, CDR1 is KGHDR and CDR2 is SFDVKD. The CDR3 protein is CATSDSSSATSYEQYF. The CDR3 DNA follows: TGTGCCACCAGTGATTCGAGTAGCGCAACCTCCTACGAGCAGTACTTC.

This chain connects TRBV27 to TRBJ2-5, with D possibly matching TRBD2 (5 bases). The CDR3 extends over 15 amino acids. Germline V gene data show CDR1 as MNHEY and CDR2 as SMNVEV (reference sequence). Trimming removed 3 bases from V and 2 bases from J, with 13 bases in between. DNA of the CDR3: TGTGCCAGCAGTTTCTACGGTGGGGAGCAAGAGACCCAGTACTTC. It translates to CASSFYGGEQETQYF.

The V gene is TRBV19, the J gene TRBJ2-2; 7 bases match TRBD2. Looked up from germline, CDR1 is LNHDA and CDR2 is SQIVND (reference sequence). V gave up 3 bases and J gave up 0 bases; unmatched junction bases: 7. There are 17 residues in the CDR3. CDR3 in amino acids: CASSILSGATNTGELFF. The CDR3 nucleotides read TGTGCCAGTAGTATCCTAAGCGGGGCGACGAACACCGGGGAGCTGTTTTTT.

The chain recombines TRBV6-4 with TRBJ2-7; tentatively, D is TRBD1 (6 bases). CDR3 length: 14 amino acids. Germline CDR1 reads MRHNA; CDR2 reads SNTAGT. The V and J ends lost 5 bases and 2 bases respectively, with 13 bases between them. CDR3 residues: CASSNRDTTYEQYF. The CDR3 nucleotides read TGTGCCAGCAGTAACCGGGACACCACCTACGAGCAGTACTTC.

The gene calls are TRBV3-1 (or the pseudogene TRBV3-2) and TRBJ2-1; TRBD2 matches at 8 bases. CDR3 length equals 16 residues. V was clipped by 3 bases and J by 4 bases; unmatched bases: 8. The germline gives CDR1 LGHDT, CDR2 YNNKEL (reference sequence). The CDR3, as DNA: TGTGCCAGCAGCCAGGGAAGCGGGAGCCAGTACAATGAGCAGTTCTTC. Its translation: CASSQGSGSQYNEQFF.

The chain combines TRBV28 with TRBJ2-1, with 7 bases matching TRBD1. The V gene end was trimmed by 2 bases and the J gene end by 8 bases; junction bases not matched to a gene: 9. The CDR3 is 15 residues long. The germline gives CDR1 MDHEN, CDR2 SYDVKM. The CDR3, as DNA: TGTGCCAGCAGTTTAAGCCCTACAGGGGTCCATGAGCAGTTCTTC. Encoded protein: CASSLSPTGVHEQFF.

J is TRBJ1-2 and V is TRBV2, with 8 bases fitting TRBD1. Per the germline V gene, CDR1 is SNHLY and CDR2 is FYNNEI. CDR3 length equals 11 residues. Losses at the gene ends were 10 bases for V and 8 bases for J; bases not matched to a gene: 6. CDR3 amino acids: CATWDRTGYTF. The CDR3 nucleotides are TGTGCCACCTGGGACAGGACCGGCTACACCTTC.

The chain uses TRBV10-2 and TRBJ2-3, with 7 bases matching TRBD2. The trim removed 4 bases at V and 3 bases at J, leaving 4 bases unmatched. The germline V gene has CDR1 WSHSY and CDR2 SAAADI. This CDR3 region has 14 residues. CDR3 sequence: CASSVGRGTDTQYF. For the CDR3, the DNA is TGCGCCAGCAGTGTGGGGAGGGGTACAGATACGCAGTATTTT.

The CDR3 protein is CASSAWTGSAYEQYF. The DNA for the CDR3 is TGCGCCAGCAGTGCCTGGACAGGGAGCGCCTACGAGCAGTACTTC. V is TRBV10-1 and J is TRBJ2-7, with 8 nucleotides matching TRBD1. J was trimmed by 2 bases and V by 4 bases; bases with no gene match: 7. In germline, CDR1 is WNHNN, CDR2 SYGVQD (reference sequence). This CDR3 has 15 residues.

On this clone: The junction does not match germline at one end; this may be a read error. The chain combines TRBV7-7 with TRBJ1-1; TRBD1 is a possible D gene (5 bases). CDR1 is SSHAT and CDR2 is FNYEAQ in the germline V gene (reference sequence). The CDR3 extends over 13 amino acids. CDR3 residues: CASSLGQGTEAFF. The DNA of the CDR3 is TGTGCTAGCAGCTTGGGGCAGGGCACTGAAGCTTTCTTT.